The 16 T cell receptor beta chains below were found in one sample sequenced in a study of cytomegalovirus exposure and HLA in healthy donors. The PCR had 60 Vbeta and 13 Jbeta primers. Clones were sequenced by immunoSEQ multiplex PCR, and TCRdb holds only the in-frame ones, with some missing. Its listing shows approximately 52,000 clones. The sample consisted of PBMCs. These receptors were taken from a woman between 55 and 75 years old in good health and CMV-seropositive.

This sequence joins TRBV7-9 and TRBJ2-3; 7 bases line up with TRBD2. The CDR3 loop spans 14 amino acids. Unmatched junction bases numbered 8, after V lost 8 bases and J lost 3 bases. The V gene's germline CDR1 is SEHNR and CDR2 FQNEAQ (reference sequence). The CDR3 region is CASHKLLATDTQYF. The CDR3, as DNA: TGTGCCAGCCATAAACTACTAGCGACAGATACGCAGTATTTT.

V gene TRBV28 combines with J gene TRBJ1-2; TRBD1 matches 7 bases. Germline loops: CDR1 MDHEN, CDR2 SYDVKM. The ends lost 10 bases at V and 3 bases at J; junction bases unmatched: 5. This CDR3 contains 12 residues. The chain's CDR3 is CATRRGDYGYTF. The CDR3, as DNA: TGTGCCACTCGCAGGGGGGACTATGGCTACACCTTC.

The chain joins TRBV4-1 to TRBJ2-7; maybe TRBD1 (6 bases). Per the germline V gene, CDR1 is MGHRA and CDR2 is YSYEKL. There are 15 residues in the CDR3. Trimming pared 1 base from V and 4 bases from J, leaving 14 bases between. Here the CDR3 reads CASSQGRTVEYEQYF. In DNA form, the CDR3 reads TGCGCCAGCAGCCAAGGAAGGACAGTCGAGTACGAGCAGTACTTC.

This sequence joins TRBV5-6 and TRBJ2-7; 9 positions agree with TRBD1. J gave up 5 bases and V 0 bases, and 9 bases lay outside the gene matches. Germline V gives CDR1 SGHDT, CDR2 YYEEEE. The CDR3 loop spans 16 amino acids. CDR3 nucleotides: TGTGCCAGCAGCTTGGTACAGGGGGCCCTCGTGAACGAGCAGTACTTC. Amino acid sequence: CASSLVQGALVNEQYF.

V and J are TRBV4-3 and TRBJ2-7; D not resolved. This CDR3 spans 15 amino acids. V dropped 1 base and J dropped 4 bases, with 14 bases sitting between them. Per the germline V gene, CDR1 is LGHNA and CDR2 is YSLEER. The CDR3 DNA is TGCGCCAGCAGCCAAGGCGAGGTAGCAGCTTACGAGCAGTACTTC. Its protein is CASSQGEVAAYEQYF.

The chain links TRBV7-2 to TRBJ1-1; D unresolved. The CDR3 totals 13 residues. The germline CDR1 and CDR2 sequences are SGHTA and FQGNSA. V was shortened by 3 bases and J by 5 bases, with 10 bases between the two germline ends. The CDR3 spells CASSFSPATEAFF. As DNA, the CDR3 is TGTGCCAGCAGCTTTAGCCCGGCAACTGAAGCTTTCTTT.

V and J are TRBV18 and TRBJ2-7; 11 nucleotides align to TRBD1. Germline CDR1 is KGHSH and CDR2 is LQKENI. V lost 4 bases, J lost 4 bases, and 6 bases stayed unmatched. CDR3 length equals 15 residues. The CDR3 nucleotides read TGTGCCAGCTCACAGGGACAGGGGGGTACATACGAGCAGTACTTC. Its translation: CASSQGQGGTYEQYF.

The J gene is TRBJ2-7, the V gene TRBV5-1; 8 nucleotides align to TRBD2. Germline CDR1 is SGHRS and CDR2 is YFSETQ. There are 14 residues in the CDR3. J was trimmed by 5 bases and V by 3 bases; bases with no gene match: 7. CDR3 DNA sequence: TGCGCCAGCAGCTGGACTAGCAAGAGCGACGAGCAGTACTTC. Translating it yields CASSWTSKSDEQYF.

The CDR3 DNA follows: TGCAGCGTTACAGGGGCCAATCAGCCCCAGCATTTT. It encodes CSVTGANQPQHF. This chain uses TRBV29-1 with TRBJ1-5; 7 bases are a match to TRBD1. This CDR3 spans 12 amino acids. Germline trimming cut 5 bases from V and 3 bases from J; bases unmatched to any gene: 1. The germline gives CDR1 SQVTM, CDR2 ANQGSEA.

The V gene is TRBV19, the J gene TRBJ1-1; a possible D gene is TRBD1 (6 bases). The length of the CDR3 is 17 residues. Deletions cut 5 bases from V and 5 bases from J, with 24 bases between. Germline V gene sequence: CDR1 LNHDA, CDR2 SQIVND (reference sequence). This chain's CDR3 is CASSGLTGLPGGTEAFF. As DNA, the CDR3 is TGTGCCAGTAGTGGATTAACAGGGCTCCCGGGGGGGACTGAAGCTTTCTTT.

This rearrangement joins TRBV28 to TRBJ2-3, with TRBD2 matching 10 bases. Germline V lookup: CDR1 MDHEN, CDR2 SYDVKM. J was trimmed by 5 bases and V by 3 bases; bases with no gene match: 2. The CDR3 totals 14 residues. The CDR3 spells CASSLERGGDTQYF. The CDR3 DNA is TGTGCCAGCAGTTTGGAGCGGGGGGGAGATACGCAGTATTTT.

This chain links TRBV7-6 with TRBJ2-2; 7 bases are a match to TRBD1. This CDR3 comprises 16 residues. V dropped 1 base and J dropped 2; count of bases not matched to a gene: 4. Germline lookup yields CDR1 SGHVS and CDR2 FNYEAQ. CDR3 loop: CASSLVTGANTGELFF. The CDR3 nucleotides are TGTGCCAGCAGCTTAGTCACAGGGGCAAACACCGGGGAGCTGTTTTTT.

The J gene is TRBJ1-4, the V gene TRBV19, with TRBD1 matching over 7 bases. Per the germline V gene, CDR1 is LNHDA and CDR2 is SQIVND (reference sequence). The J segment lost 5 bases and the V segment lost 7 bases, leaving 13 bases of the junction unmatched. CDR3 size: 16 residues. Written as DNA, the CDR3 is TGTGCCAGTAAAAAAACCGGGACAGAGATAAATGAAAAACTGTTTTTT. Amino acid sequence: CASKKTGTEINEKLFF.

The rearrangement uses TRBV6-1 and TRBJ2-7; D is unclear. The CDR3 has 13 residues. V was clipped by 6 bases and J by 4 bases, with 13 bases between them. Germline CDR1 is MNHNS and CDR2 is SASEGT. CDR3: CASRGARLYEQYF. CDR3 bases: TGTGCCAGCAGAGGTGCTAGGTTGTACGAGCAGTACTTC.

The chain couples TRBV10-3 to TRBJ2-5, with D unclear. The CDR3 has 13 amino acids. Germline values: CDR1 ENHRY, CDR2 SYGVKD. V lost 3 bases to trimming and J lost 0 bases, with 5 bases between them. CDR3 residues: CAISEQNQETQYF. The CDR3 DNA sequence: TGTGCCATCAGTGAACAGAACCAAGAGACCCAGTACTTC.

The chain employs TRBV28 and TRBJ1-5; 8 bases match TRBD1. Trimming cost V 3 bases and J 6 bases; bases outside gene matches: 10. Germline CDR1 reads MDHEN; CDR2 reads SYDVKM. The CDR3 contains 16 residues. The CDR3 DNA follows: TGTGCCAGCAGTTTGTCGACAGGGGCCTCAAGTCAGCCCCAGCATTTT. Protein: CASSLSTGASSQPQHF.